This T cell receptor beta chain was profiled in a study of T cells expressing NK-cell markers. The overall study: Sequencing of TCR beta repertoires drew on sorted CD3+CD56+NKG2C+, CD3+CD56+NKG2C- and CD3+CD56-NKG2C+ T cells.

Regarding this clonotype: The antigen remains undetermined.

The CDR3 loop spans 17 amino acids. Looked up from germline, CDR1 is SGHTA and CDR2 is FQGNSA. Scientists made TCR beta cDNA using 5'RACE template switching with UMIs. Reprocessing the 5' RACE reads, TCRdb reports a single entry for every CDR3 protein and omits DNA. The sample has 150,000 to 180,000 distinct CDR3 sequences. Study-level findings and limits: Expanded clones of NKG2C+ T cells had an unclear HCMV specificity.

The rearrangement joins TRBV7-2 to TRBJ2-2; the D gene TCRdb calls, TRBD2, cannot be checked with no DNA. Input material: blood T cells: a sorted CD56 or NKG2C T cell subset, CD4+ or CD8+ T cells, or bulk PBMC T cells (not recorded which). The sequence was collected from a woman aged 50 to 60 in good health. The CDR3 sequence is CASSFRLAGGHTGELFF.